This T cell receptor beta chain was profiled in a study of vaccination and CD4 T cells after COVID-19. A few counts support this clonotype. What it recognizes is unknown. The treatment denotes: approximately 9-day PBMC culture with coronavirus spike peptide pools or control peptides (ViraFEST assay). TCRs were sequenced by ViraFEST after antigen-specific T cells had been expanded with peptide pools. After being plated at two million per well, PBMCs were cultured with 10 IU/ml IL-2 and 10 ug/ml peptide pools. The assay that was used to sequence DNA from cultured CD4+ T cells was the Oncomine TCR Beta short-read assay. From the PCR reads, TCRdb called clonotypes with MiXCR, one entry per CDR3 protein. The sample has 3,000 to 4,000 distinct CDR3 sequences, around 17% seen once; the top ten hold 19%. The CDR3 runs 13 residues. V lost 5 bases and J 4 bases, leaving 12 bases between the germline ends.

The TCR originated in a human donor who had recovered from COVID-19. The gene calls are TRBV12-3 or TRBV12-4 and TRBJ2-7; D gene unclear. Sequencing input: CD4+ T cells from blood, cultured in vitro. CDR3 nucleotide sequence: TGTGCCAGCAGTAATTATAATGTGTACGAGCAGTACTTC. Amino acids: CASSNYNVYEQYF.